The TCR beta chain described here comes from a study of blood T cells in healthy people across ages (dated by TCRdb to 2014 to 2015). Background for the entire study: Template switching captured roughly one uniquely barcoded TCR beta cDNA molecule per two T cells in model experiments. To track age-related changes in TCR beta repertoire diversity, the study relied on deep sequencing normalized with unique cDNA molecular identifiers. Donors were grouped into four age groups: young (average roughly 15 years), middle-aged (over 35), aged (around 60) and long-lived (over 80). Donors of different ages were randomly distributed across sequencing lanes to avoid experimental bias. Two additional independent replicas of 1 million unique cDNA reads from the same blood draw were analyzed for two donors (one aged 18 to 29 and one aged 80 or older).

Library preparation used 5' RACE. Reads for this sample came from an Illumina HiSeq 2500. The second PCR ran for roughly 6 to 11 cycles and used a J-beta primer mix along with a sample-barcoded 5' primer. Each TCR beta cDNA molecule received a unique molecular identifier from a template-switch 5' adaptor carrying 12 random nucleotides. Each sample yielded at least 3 million CDR3-containing paired-end reads. First-strand cDNA was synthesized from all RNA with the Mint cDNA synthesis kit, primed by a TRBC-specific oligonucleotide. All cDNA was treated with uracil-DNA glycosylase and then went through a first 18-cycle PCR with the universal primers M1SS and BC2_uni_R. In the original analysis: For normalization, 1 million high-quality reads were randomly selected from each sample, with every read carrying a distinct molecular identifier. Reads with shared molecular identifiers were discarded instead of being binned into consensus sequences. MiTCR, run with a Q25 quality threshold and the strictest error-elimination algorithm, handled CDR3 identification, clonotype clustering and error correction. A nonparametric unseen species model using Euler transformation provided a lower-bound estimate of total TCR beta diversity. In TCRdb, the public reads were trimmed at Q25 with fastp and aligned with MiXCR, with productive beta chains retained. Rows with one shared CDR3 protein collapse into an entry with the most common genes and DNA. The V and J calls reflect TCRdb's pipeline rather than the authors' work. The sample table holds about 680,000 distinct CDR3 sequences, of which 49% were seen once. The biggest ten clones account for roughly 30% of the sample.

Trimming takes 8 bases from V and 9 bases from J, and the germline ends sit 17 bases apart. The CDR3 runs 13 residues from the cysteine to the phenylalanine. Only the CDR3 DNA is retained, 39 bases long and in frame from the first base. Sequences SGHAT (CDR1) and FQNNGV (CDR2) are obtained from the germline V gene. Regarding this clonotype: The specificity of this receptor is unknown. Nothing much larger sits one base from this clone, and base qualities are not available.

The approximately 39 donors, aged 6 to 90 years, were systemically healthy Caucasian individuals from Russia. Each donor gave about 9.7 milliliters of peripheral blood, drawn into EDTA-treated Vacutainer tubes. Ficoll-Paque density-gradient centrifugation was used to isolate PBMCs, with at least 7 million obtained per sample. Trizol reagent was used to extract total RNA from PBMCs, with at least 5.5 micrograms per sample. The percentages of naive CD45RAhigh/CD27high T cells were determined by flow cytometry on a PBMC aliquot from every donor. What the research found in general, with its limitations: Compared with the aged group, the long-lived group had more naive CD4+ T cells, fewer expanded clones and increased TCR diversity, suggesting age selection. Estimates of total diversity based on one million sequenced T cells were considered lower bounds and underestimates. Conclusive comparison of naive and antigen-experienced compartments was prevented by the profiling of bulk unsorted PBMCs. A strong correlation was found between observed TCR beta diversity and the percentage of naive T cells measured by flow cytometry. As age increased, observed TCR beta diversity per million T cells dropped in a roughly linear way, and a significant reduction was already evident by age 40. The CMV infection status of donors was not known, potentially confounding age-related changes in expanded clonotypes.

The sample consisted of blood. This sequence originates from an older woman in good health. The chain was built from TRBV11-2 and TRBJ2-1, and the D gene may be TRBD2, 5 bases matching. The CDR3 protein sequence reads: CASGSRRLGEQFF. The DNA sequence is as follows: TGTGCCAGCGGGAGTAGGAGGTTGGGTGAGCAGTTCTTC.